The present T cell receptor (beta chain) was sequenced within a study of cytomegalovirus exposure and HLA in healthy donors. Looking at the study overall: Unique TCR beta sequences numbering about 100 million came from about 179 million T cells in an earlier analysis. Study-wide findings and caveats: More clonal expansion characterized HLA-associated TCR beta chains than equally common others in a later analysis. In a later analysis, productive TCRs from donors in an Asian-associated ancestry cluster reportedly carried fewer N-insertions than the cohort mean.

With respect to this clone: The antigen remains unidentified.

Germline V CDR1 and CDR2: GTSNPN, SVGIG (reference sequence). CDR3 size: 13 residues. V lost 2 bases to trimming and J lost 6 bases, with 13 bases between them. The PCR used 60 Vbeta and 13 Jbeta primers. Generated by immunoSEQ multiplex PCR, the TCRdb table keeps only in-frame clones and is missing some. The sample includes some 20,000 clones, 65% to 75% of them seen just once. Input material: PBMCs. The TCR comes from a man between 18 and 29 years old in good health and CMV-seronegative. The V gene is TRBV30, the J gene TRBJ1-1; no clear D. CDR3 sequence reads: CAWSRDAKAEAFF. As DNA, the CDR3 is TGTGCCTGGAGTCGGGATGCTAAGGCTGAAGCTTTCTTT.